A selection of T cell receptor beta chains follows, all from one sample in a study of control samples from healthy donors and cancer patients. Here immunoSEQ multiplex PCR was the method, and the copy in TCRdb shows in-frame clones only, minus some. The table lists 75,000 to 95,000 clones, around nine tenths of them singletons, with about 4% in the top ten. Sequencing used blood. The receptors originated from a woman aged 18-35 years in good health. Each CDR3 is given with its conserved first and last residue. D genes are given only for firm matches.

12	TRBV10-2	TRBJ2-7	-	CASEGGSYEQYF
17	TRBV10-3	TRBJ1-5	TRBD1	CAISESLLGQGNQPQHF
13	TRBV2	TRBJ1-2	TRBD1	CASSLQGGDGYTF
14	TRBV27	TRBJ2-2	TRBD1	CASKLTGTTGELFF
14	TRBV19	TRBJ1-2	TRBD1	CASSIGQGIYGYTF
13	TRBV6-4	TRBJ2-7	-	CASSGKTSYEQYF
14	TRBV5-1	TRBJ2-7	TRBD1	CASNRGQGTYEQYF
12	TRBV7-9	TRBJ2-7	TRBD2	CASSTLAEEQYF
14	TRBV19	TRBJ1-4	TRBD1	CASSTDRAKEKLFF
17	TRBV25-1	TRBJ2-3	-	CASATGHLGTSTDTQYF
14	TRBV3-1/TRBV3-2	TRBJ2-1	-	CASSQGGGGYEQFF
14	TRBV5-1	TRBJ2-1	-	CASSLVQDLNEQFF
14	TRBV5-6	TRBJ2-7	-	CASLPSGTSYEQYF
12	TRBV6-5	TRBJ1-2	-	CASGKEGGGYTF
12	TRBV19	TRBJ1-2	TRBD1	CASGTGLDGYTF
14	TRBV19	TRBJ1-5	-	CASRPSTVNQPQHF
16	TRBV5-4	TRBJ1-4	TRBD1	CASSLATGGVNEKLFF
12	TRBV6-5	TRBJ1-2	-	CASKGDYYGYTF
14	TRBV2	TRBJ1-2	-	CASSARRDRTGYTF
15	TRBV4-1	TRBJ1-5	TRBD1	CASSQGTGDNQPQHF
14	TRBV6-4	TRBJ2-3	-	CASSVDFGTDTQYF
17	TRBV19	TRBJ1-5	-	CASSTRVGSGSNQPQHF
14	TRBV5-1	TRBJ1-2	-	CASSLSSEIYGYTF
14	TRBV19	TRBJ1-6	-	CASSTDRRNSPLHF
15	TRBV7-8	TRBJ2-1	TRBD2	CASSLVSGGAHEQFF
14	TRBV19	TRBJ1-2	-	CASSIPGITYGYTF
16	TRBV5-1	TRBJ2-3	-	CASSSVITRTKDTQYF
14	TRBV5-4	TRBJ2-2	-	CASSPTRSAGELFF
15	TRBV5-6	TRBJ2-3	TRBD2	CTSSFERGGQHTQYF